Below, 5 T cell receptor beta chains from the same sample are listed, as sequenced in a study of blood T cell repertoires in COVID-19 (TCRdb year 2020). Library prep was done by the immunoSEQ multiplex PCR assay. TCRdb stores this immuneACCESS table with in-frame sequences only. Part of the clones is absent; in the studies checked, under half of the shortfall reflects unresolved V genes, and no reason is known for the rest. Across this sample there are tens of thousands of clones, with about 91% seen only once. The ten most abundant clones make up about 31% of the sample. The sequencing sample was made of peripheral blood. The source is a man aged 70 or older with active COVID-19.

The J gene is TRBJ2-1, the V gene TRBV15, with D possibly TRBD2 on 6 matching bases. The V gene's germline CDR1 is LNHNV and CDR2 YYDKDF (reference sequence). The CDR3 covers 12 residues. V was shortened by 3 bases and J by 10 bases, with 10 bases between the two germline ends. CDR3 sequence (DNA): TGTGCCACCAGCAGCGAACGGGGGGAGCAGTTCTTC. Its protein is CATSSERGEQFF. The whole variable domain, remainder taken from reference TRBV15 and TRBJ2-1, is DAMVIQNPRYQVTQFGKPVTLSCSQTLNHNVMYWYQQKSSQAPKLLFHYYDKDFNNEADTPDNFQSRRPNTSFCFLDIRSPGLGDTAMYLCATSSERGEQFFGPGTRLTVL.

The chain joins TRBV5-1 to TRBJ2-7; 11 bases map to TRBD2. This CDR3 spans 18 amino acids. With 0 bases clipped from V and 2 bases from J, the junction kept 10 bases outside the gene matches. Germline V lookup: CDR1 SGHRS, CDR2 YFSETQ. The DNA of the CDR3 is TGCGCCAGCAGCTTGGCCGGGCTAGCGGGAGGCCCTCCCTACGAGCAGTACTTC. Amino acids: CASSLAGLAGGPPYEQYF.

The chain employs TRBV6-5 and TRBJ2-5; 8 bases are a match to TRBD1. The CDR3 totals 13 residues. The V gene end was trimmed by 4 bases and the J gene end by 5 bases; junction bases not matched to a gene: 3. Germline values: CDR1 MNHEY, CDR2 SVGAGI. CDR3 coding DNA: TGTGCCAGCAGTTTTAACAGGGGGGAGACCCAGTACTTC. This translates into CASSFNRGETQYF.

The gene calls are TRBV19 and TRBJ2-5, with 7 bases aligning to TRBD2. Looked up from germline, CDR1 is LNHDA and CDR2 is SQIVND (reference sequence). Losses at the gene ends were 1 base for V and 3 bases for J; bases not matched to a gene: 2. The CDR3 covers 14 residues. The CDR3 here is CASSIVGREETQYF. CDR3 coding DNA: TGTGCCAGTAGTATAGTGGGGAGGGAAGAGACCCAGTACTTC.

The chain uses TRBV9 and TRBJ1-1; no reliable D call. CDR1 SGDLS and CDR2 YYNGEE come from the germline V gene. Trimming removed 6 bases from V and 2 bases from J, with 14 bases in between. The CDR3 extends over 14 amino acids. The CDR3 DNA reads as TGTGCCAGCACCAGAGGTATTTTTAACACTGAAGCTTTCTTT. Translating gives CASTRGIFNTEAFF.